The present T cell receptor (beta chain) was sequenced within a study of blood T cell repertoires in COVID-19. Across the whole study: The origin of the acute and convalescent COVID-19 samples was the United States, Italy and Spain.

CDR3 size: 13 residues. The germline V gene encodes CDR1 MDHEN and CDR2 SYDVKM. V lost 3 bases, J lost 8 bases, and 10 bases lay in between. How the authors handled the data: Amplification with reference gene primers provided the estimates of nucleated cell counts. Profiling relied on immunoSEQ multiplex PCR, and the TCRdb table lists in-frame clones only, not all of them. V, J and clone size derive from that table, while D and trimming were established from the DNA sequence. The sample includes approximately 400,000 clones, around 88% seen only once; the top ten take 10% to 15%. Seattle participants joined during active infection and were tracked over time.

The sequenced sample consisted of peripheral blood. The chain links TRBV28 to TRBJ1-4; D is perhaps TRBD1 (5 bases). This receptor was identified in a woman aged 45-65 years with COVID-19, enrolled during active disease. CDR3 sequence reads: CASSLGGREKLFF. The DNA for the CDR3 is TGTGCCAGCAGTTTGGGGGGACGAGAAAAACTGTTTTTT. Drawing the rest from reference TRBV28 and TRBJ1-4, the complete variable domain is DVKVTQSSRYLVKRTGEKVFLECVQDMDHENMFWYRQDPGLGLRLIYFSYDVKMKEKGDIPEGYSVSREKKERFSLILESASTNQTSMYLCASSLGGREKLFFGSGTQLSVL.